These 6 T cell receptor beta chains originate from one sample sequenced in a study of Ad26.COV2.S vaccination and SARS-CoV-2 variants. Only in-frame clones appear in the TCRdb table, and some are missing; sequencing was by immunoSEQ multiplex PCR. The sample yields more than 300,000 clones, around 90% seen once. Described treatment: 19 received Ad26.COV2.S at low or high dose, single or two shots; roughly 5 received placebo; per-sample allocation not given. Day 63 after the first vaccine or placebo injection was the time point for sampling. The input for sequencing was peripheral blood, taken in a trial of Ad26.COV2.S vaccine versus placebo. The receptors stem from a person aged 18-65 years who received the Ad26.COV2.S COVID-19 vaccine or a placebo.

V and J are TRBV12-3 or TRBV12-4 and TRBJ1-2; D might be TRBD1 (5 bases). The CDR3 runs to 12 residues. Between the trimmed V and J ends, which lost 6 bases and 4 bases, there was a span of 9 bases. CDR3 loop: CASRDTFYGYTF. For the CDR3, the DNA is TGTGCCAGCAGGGACACCTTCTATGGCTACACCTTC.

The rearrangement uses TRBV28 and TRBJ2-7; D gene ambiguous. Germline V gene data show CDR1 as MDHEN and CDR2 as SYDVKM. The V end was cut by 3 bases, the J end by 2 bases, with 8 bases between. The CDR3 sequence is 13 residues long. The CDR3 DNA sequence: TGTGCCAGCAGTTTGATCGATACCTACGAGCAGTACTTC. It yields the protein CASSLIDTYEQYF. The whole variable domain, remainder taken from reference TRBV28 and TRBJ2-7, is DVKVTQSSRYLVKRTGEKVFLECVQDMDHENMFWYRQDPGLGLRLIYFSYDVKMKEKGDIPEGYSVSREKKERFSLILESASTNQTSMYLCASSLIDTYEQYFGPGTRLTVT.

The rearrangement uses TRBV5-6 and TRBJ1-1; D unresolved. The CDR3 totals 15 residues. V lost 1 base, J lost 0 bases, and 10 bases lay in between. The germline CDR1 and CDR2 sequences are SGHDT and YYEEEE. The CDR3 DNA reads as TGTGCCAGCAGCTTGTCTCCGGGAATGAACACTGAAGCTTTCTTT. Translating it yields CASSLSPGMNTEAFF.

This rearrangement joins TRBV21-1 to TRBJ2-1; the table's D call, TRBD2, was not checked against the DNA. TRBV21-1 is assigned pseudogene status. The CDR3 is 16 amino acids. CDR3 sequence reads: CASRLIQEGPQDEQFF. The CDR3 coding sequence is TGTGCCAGCAGACTCATTCAGGAGGGTCCGCAGGATGAGCAGTTCTTC.

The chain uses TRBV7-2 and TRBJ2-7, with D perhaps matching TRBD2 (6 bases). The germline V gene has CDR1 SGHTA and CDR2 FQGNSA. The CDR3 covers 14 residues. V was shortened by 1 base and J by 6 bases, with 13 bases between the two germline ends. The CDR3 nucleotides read TGTGCCAGCAGCTTAGGAGGGAGGTCGTTCGAGCAGTACTTC. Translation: CASSLGGRSFEQYF. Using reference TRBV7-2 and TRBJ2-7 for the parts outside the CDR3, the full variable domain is GAGVSQSPSNKVTEKGKDVELRCDPISGHTALYWYRQSLGQGLEFLIYFQGNSAPDKSGLPSDRFSAERTGGSVSTLTIQRTQQEDSAVYLCASSLGGRSFEQYFGPGTRLTVT.

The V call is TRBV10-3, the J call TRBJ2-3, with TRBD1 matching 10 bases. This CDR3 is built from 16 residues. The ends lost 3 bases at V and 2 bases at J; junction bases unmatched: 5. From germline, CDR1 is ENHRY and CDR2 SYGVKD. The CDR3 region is CAISDDRGLDTDTQYF. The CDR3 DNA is TGTGCCATCAGTGACGACAGGGGGCTGGACACAGATACGCAGTATTTT.